Each of the 24 T cell receptor beta chains below was sequenced from the same sample in a study of blood T cells in healthy people across ages. A second PCR, run for about 7 to 11 cycles, used a sample-barcoded 5' primer plus a J-beta primer mix. TCRdb reanalysed the 5' RACE reads using MiXCR and keeps one entry per CDR3 protein. Of 780,000 or so distinct CDR3 sequences detected, roughly three fifths appear once; the ten largest clones hold 25% to 30%. Input material: blood. The receptors shown here come from a man in his forties in good health.

This clonotype was seen just once. This chain joins TRBV12-5 and TRBJ2-4, with D uncertain. The DNA end lines up better with TRBJ2-5; the J call may be wrong. CDR3 length: 13 amino acids. CDR1 LGHNT and CDR2 FRNRAP come from the germline V gene. CDR3 region: CASGSFNSETQYF. The CDR3 DNA reads as TGTGCTAGTGGCTCCTTTAATTCGGAGACCCAGTACTTC.

This clonotype was seen only a few times. The chain carries TRBV7-2 and TRBJ1-2, with TRBD1 matching over 8 bases. The CDR3 runs to 15 residues. Germline trimming cut 3 bases from V and 7 bases from J; bases unmatched to any gene: 10. CDR1 and CDR2 (germline): SGHTA, FQGNSA. This chain's CDR3 is CASSLGTGGVSGYTF. The CDR3 DNA sequence: TGTGCCAGCAGCTTGGGTACAGGGGGAGTGAGTGGCTACACCTTC.

This chain connects TRBV9 to TRBJ2-6, with D possibly TRBD1 on 5 matching bases. CDR3 length equals 18 residues. The germline CDR1 and CDR2 sequences are SGDLS and YYNGEE. The germline V and J ends were trimmed by 3 bases and 0 bases, with 16 bases remaining between them. This CDR3 reads CASSDSTATRSGANVLTF. Here the CDR3 DNA reads TGTGCCAGCAGCGACTCGACAGCCACCCGCTCTGGGGCCAACGTCCTGACTTTC. Looking up the rest from reference TRBV9 and TRBJ2-6 gives the full variable domain: DSGVTQTPKHLITATGQRVTLRCSPRSGDLSVYWYQQSLDQGLQFLIQYYNGEERAKGNILERFSAQQFPDLHSELNLSSLELGDSALYFCASSDSTATRSGANVLTFGAGSRLTVL.

CDR3 loop: CASSWTQGETQYF. CDR3 nucleotide sequence: TGTGCCAGCAGCTGGACACAGGGTGAGACCCAGTACTTC. The chain recombines TRBV7-2 with TRBJ2-7; D possibly corresponds to TRBD1 (6 bases). The DNA end favors TRBJ2-5, so the J call may be wrong. Looked up from germline, CDR1 is SGHTA and CDR2 is FQGNSA. This CDR3 has 13 residues.

The chain joins TRBV9 to TRBJ2-2; D gene ambiguous. V lost 4 bases to trimming and J lost 7 bases, with 11 bases between them. The germline CDR1 and CDR2 sequences are SGDLS and YYNGEE. The CDR3 contains 13 residues. The CDR3 sequence: CASSFETIGELFF. CDR3 bases: TGTGCCAGCAGCTTCGAGACAATCGGGGAGCTGTTTTTT.

CDR3 DNA: TGTGCCAGCAGTTTTCTAGCTAGCTCAGATACGCAGTATTTT. Translating gives CASSFLASSDTQYF. The chain combines TRBV12-3 or TRBV12-4 with TRBJ2-3, with a weak D call TRBD2 (5 bases). The CDR3 covers 14 residues. Trimming removed 3 bases at V and 4 bases at J, with 11 bases between.

The chain links TRBV15 to TRBJ1-1; D gene uncertain. This CDR3 contains 13 residues. Germline CDR1 is LNHNV and CDR2 is YYDKDF (reference sequence). V lost 0 bases and J 8 bases, leaving 10 bases between the germline ends. CDR3 protein: CATSREYRGEAFF. CDR3 nucleotides: TGTGCCACCAGCAGAGAGTATCGGGGAGAAGCTTTCTTT.

This rearrangement joins TRBV28 to TRBJ2-6; 10 nucleotides align to TRBD1. Germline loops: CDR1 MDHEN, CDR2 SYDVKM. V trimming: 11 bases; J trimming: 4 bases; junction bases outside the gene matches: 8. This CDR3 has 15 amino acids. CDR3 sequence: CASTGGVIGANVLTF. The CDR3, as DNA: TGTGCCTCGACAGGGGGCGTCATCGGGGCCAACGTCCTGACTTTC.

This chain connects TRBV3-1 to TRBJ1-5; a possible D gene is TRBD1 (5 bases). In germline, CDR1 is LGHDT, CDR2 YNNKEL (reference sequence). V was pared by 4 bases and J by 2 bases, with 12 bases between. The CDR3 sequence is 15 residues long. The CDR3 DNA follows: TGTGCCAGCAGCCTACAGGAGGCCGGCAATCAGCCCCAGCATTTT. It codes for CASSLQEAGNQPQHF.

This clonotype was recorded only once. The J gene is TRBJ2-5, the V gene TRBV28; D is unclear. CDR1 MDHEN and CDR2 SYDVKM come from the germline V gene. The CDR3 is made up of 15 amino acids. V shed 4 bases and J shed 2 bases, with 14 bases lying between them. The CDR3 coding sequence is TGTGCCAGCAGTTCGCTGCTCAGAGTTCAAGAGACCCAGTACTTC. Its translation is CASSSLLRVQETQYF.

This chain links TRBV9 with TRBJ2-1, with D maybe TRBD2 (5 bases). The CDR3 consists of 16 residues. The V end was cut by 4 bases, the J end by 0 bases, with 14 bases between. Germline V gene lookup returns CDR1 SGDLS and CDR2 YYNGEE. CDR3 bases: TGTGCCAGCAGCACACCCACGGGAAGCTCCTACAATGAGCAGTTCTTC. As protein: CASSTPTGSSYNEQFF. Drawing the rest from reference TRBV9 and TRBJ2-1, the complete variable domain is DSGVTQTPKHLITATGQRVTLRCSPRSGDLSVYWYQQSLDQGLQFLIQYYNGEERAKGNILERFSAQQFPDLHSELNLSSLELGDSALYFCASSTPTGSSYNEQFFGPGTRLTVL.

Here the CDR3 DNA reads TGTGCCAGCAGTTTTATCGGGTCTGGAAACACCATATATTTT. Translated: CASSFIGSGNTIYF. This rearrangement joins TRBV12-3 or TRBV12-4 to TRBJ1-3, with D unclear. The CDR3 spans 14 residues. Trimming took off 3 bases at V and 1 base at J, with 7 bases between the two ends.

Points on this clonotype: A clone one base away is much larger, so this may be a read error. The chain is built from TRBV7-2 and TRBJ2-5; D call uncertain. V shed 1 base and J shed 6 bases, with 15 bases lying between them. Per the germline V gene, CDR1 is SGHTA and CDR2 is FQGNSA. The CDR3 runs 15 residues. This CDR3 reads CASSLEVHAWKTQYF. The CDR3 nucleotides are TGTGCCAGCAGCTTAGAAGTACATGCGTGGAAGACCCAGTACTTC. Drawing the rest from reference TRBV7-2 and TRBJ2-5, the complete variable domain is GAGVSQSPSNKVTEKGKDVELRCDPISGHTALYWYRQSLGQGLEFLIYFQGNSAPDKSGLPSDRFSAERTGGSVSTLTIQRTQQEDSAVYLCASSLEVHAWKTQYFGPGTRLLVL.

This clonotype was picked up a small number of times. V gene TRBV5-1 combines with J gene TRBJ2-5; D perhaps matches TRBD2 (5 bases). Germline V gene sequence: CDR1 SGHRS, CDR2 YFSETQ. The V end was cut by 2 bases, the J end by 1 base, with 15 bases between. The CDR3 covers 16 residues. This CDR3 is CASSFGGDSLQETQYF. The CDR3 DNA sequence: TGCGCCAGCAGCTTTGGAGGCGACTCGCTCCAAGAGACCCAGTACTTC.

This clonotype was detected a few times. The chain joins TRBV6-5 to TRBJ1-5; TRBD1 might be the D (6 bases). CDR1 MNHEY and CDR2 SVGAGI come from the germline V gene. This CDR3 is built from 15 residues. V lost 6 bases and J 3 bases, leaving 15 bases between the germline ends. CDR3 sequence: CASRARDTINQPQHF. The CDR3 nucleotides read TGTGCCAGCAGGGCCCGGGACACAATCAATCAGCCCCAGCATTTT.

V is TRBV6-6 and J is TRBJ1-2; possible D gene TRBD1, 6 bases. The CDR3 runs 15 residues. V lost 6 bases and J lost 3, with 17 bases in between. Looked up from germline, CDR1 is MNHNY and CDR2 is SVGAGI (reference sequence). This CDR3 is CASSPHRAQDYGYTF. Written as DNA, the CDR3 is TGTGCCAGCAGCCCACACAGGGCTCAAGACTATGGCTACACCTTC.

J is TRBJ1-6 and V is TRBV2; TRBD1 agrees at 8 bases. The germline V gene has CDR1 SNHLY and CDR2 FYNNEI. The CDR3 is made up of 16 amino acids. The junction had 5 bases not matched to a gene; V was cut back by 7 bases and J by 0 bases. The CDR3 coding sequence is TGTGCCAGCACTCAGGGGGCGAGCTCCTATAATTCACCCCTCCACTTT. Translating gives CASTQGASSYNSPLHF.

The J gene is TRBJ2-5, the V gene TRBV15, with TRBD1 identical over 7 bases. This CDR3 has 13 residues. V trimming: 6 bases; J trimming: 3 bases; junction bases outside the gene matches: 4. Per the germline V gene, CDR1 is LNHNV and CDR2 is YYDKDF (reference sequence). CDR3 nucleotide sequence: TGTGCCACCAGAAAGCAGGGGGAAGAGACCCAGTACTTC. It specifies CATRKQGEETQYF.

There are a few counts of this clonotype. One junction end disagrees with the germline gene, perhaps due to a read error. The genes are TRBV4-3 and TRBJ1-1, with TRBD1 matching over 7 bases. The germline V gene has CDR1 LGHNA and CDR2 YSLEER. The CDR3 totals 17 residues. The CDR3, as DNA: TGCGCCAGCGGCCAAGACGTTAATAGGGGGCTCGTCACTGAAGCTTTCTTT. This gives the protein CASGQDVNRGLVTEAFF.

This clonotype was observed a few times. This sequence joins TRBV20-1 and TRBJ2-6; D is ambiguous. The CDR3 runs to 14 residues. V lost 6 bases to trimming and J lost 0 bases, with 9 bases between them. Looked up from germline, CDR1 is DFQATT and CDR2 is SNEGSKA (reference sequence). In nucleotides, the CDR3 is TGCAGTGCCCCGAAGAACTCTGGGGCCAACGTCCTGACTTTC. Protein: CSAPKNSGANVLTF.

This chain links TRBV28 with TRBJ1-2; perhaps TRBD1 as D (5 bases). This CDR3 has 13 residues. Germline loops: CDR1 MDHEN, CDR2 SYDVKM. Trimming pared 6 bases from V and 3 bases from J, leaving 11 bases between. As DNA, the CDR3 is TGTGCCAGCAGGCAAACAGGAGACTATGGCTACACCTTC. This translates into CASRQTGDYGYTF.

The chain uses TRBV20-1 and TRBJ2-5, with D unresolved. V lost 6 bases and J lost 5, with 13 bases in between. CDR1 is DFQATT and CDR2 is SNEGSKA in the germline V gene (reference sequence). This CDR3 comprises 12 residues. The CDR3 DNA sequence: TGCAGTGCCGCCACCGACGAGGAGACCCAGTACTTC. Protein sequence: CSAATDEETQYF.

This chain connects TRBV10-3 to TRBJ2-7; 7 positions agree with TRBD1. The CDR3 is made up of 14 amino acids. Germline CDR1 is ENHRY and CDR2 is SYGVKD. V lost 3 bases and J lost 10; bases outside the gene matches: 12. Written as DNA, the CDR3 is TGTGCCATCAGTGAAAGACAGGGATTTCGGCACCAGTACTTC. This sequence encodes CAISERQGFRHQYF.

This clonotype was counted a few times. V and J are TRBV9 and TRBJ2-7, with D unresolved. The V end lost 0 bases, the J end lost 1 base, and 5 bases lay between the germline ends. The germline gives CDR1 SGDLS, CDR2 YYNGEE. There are 13 residues in the CDR3. The DNA for the CDR3 is TGTGCCAGCAGCGTAGCACCTTCCTACGAGCAGTACTTC. This codes for CASSVAPSYEQYF.